Listed below are T cell receptor beta chains from one sample, sequenced in a study of breast tumors, draining lymph nodes, adjacent tissues. TCRdb called the multiplex PCR reads again in MiXCR, with one record for every CDR3 protein. Here the sample spans about 200,000 distinct CDR3 sequences, around a third being singletons. What was sequenced was axillary lymph node tissue. The receptors derive from a female donor with breast cancer. Some clones in this sample may be carry-over from other donors' samples. The CDR3 runs from the conserved cysteine through the conserved F or W. The D gene is left open where the match is weak. Only some rows state a clone size, as once, few, many or a class for expanded clones.

V	size	D	length	J	CDR3	DNA
TRBV5-4	many	-	15	TRBJ2-3	CASSHTGSGTDTQYF	TGTGCCAGCAGCCATACGGGAAGCGGGACAGATACGCAGTATTTT
TRBV4-2	-	-	14	TRBJ2-7	CAGSQGPNSYEQYF	TGTGCCGGCAGCCAAGGACCGAACTCCTACGAGCAGTACTTC
TRBV6-5	many	-	13	TRBJ1-4	CASTKGHNEKLFF	TGTGCCAGCACCAAGGGCCATAATGAAAAACTGTTTTTT
TRBV2	many	-	11	TRBJ1-2	CASTWDPPYTF	TGTGCCAGCACCTGGGACCCGCCCTACACCTTC
TRBV15	-	-	16	TRBJ1-5	CATSSPGGGLGQPQHF	TGTGCCACCAGCAGCCCGGGCGGGGGGCTTGGTCAGCCCCAGCATTTT
TRBV4-1	many	-	15	TRBJ1-3	CASSQGTIAGNTIYF	TGCGCCAGCAGCCAAGGGACAATTGCTGGAAACACCATATATTTT
TRBV7-9	many	TRBD1	14	TRBJ2-3	CASSYTGGADTQYF	TGTGCCAGCAGCTATACAGGGGGTGCAGATACGCAGTATTTT
TRBV7-9	many	-	11	TRBJ2-7	CASSTSYEQYF	TGTGCCAGCAGCACTTCCTACGAGCAGTACTTC
TRBV9	-	TRBD2	19	TRBJ2-1	CASSARALYTSGSVNEQFF	TGTGCCAGCAGTGCTAGAGCCCTCTATACTAGCGGGAGTGTGAATGAGCAGTTCTTC
TRBV18	-	-	15	TRBJ2-2	CASSPTRTRGGELFF	TGTGCCAGCTCACCTACTAGGACCCGAGGCGGGGAGCTGTTTTTT
TRBV6-5	many	-	14	TRBJ1-4	CASSSGVSDEKLFF	TGTGCCAGCAGTTCAGGGGTTTCGGATGAAAAACTGTTTTTT
TRBV7-9	many	-	14	TRBJ1-4	CASSPSATNEKLFF	TGTGCCAGCAGCCCGAGTGCAACTAATGAAAAACTGTTTTTT
TRBV20-1	many	TRBD1	11	TRBJ1-2	CSARGRGGSTF	TGCAGTGCTAGAGGCAGGGGGGGAAGTACCTTC
TRBV15	many	-	14	TRBJ1-2	CATSRDGTAYGYTF	TGTGCCACCAGCAGAGATGGGACTGCCTATGGCTACACCTTC
TRBV19	-	-	18	TRBJ1-6	CATRQAPRSSLGNSPLHF	TGTGCCACGAGACAGGCTCCCCGGAGCTCCTTGGGGAATTCACCCCTCCACTTT
TRBV6-6	-	-	12	TRBJ1-1	CASRPDGTEAFF	TGTGCCAGCAGGCCGGACGGTACTGAAGCTTTCTTT
TRBV7-9	many	TRBD1	14	TRBJ1-3	CASSLTGGRNTIYF	TGTGCCAGCAGCCTAACAGGGGGGAGAAACACCATATATTTT
TRBV10-3	many	TRBD2	16	TRBJ2-4	CAISDWTSEAKNIQYF	TGTGCCATCAGTGATTGGACTAGCGAAGCCAAAAACATTCAGTACTTC
TRBV5-1	many	-	18	TRBJ2-1	CASSSLPPRGKVWNEQFF	TGCGCCAGCAGCTCCCTGCCACCCAGGGGTAAGGTGTGGAATGAGCAGTTCTTC
TRBV2	-	TRBD1	15	TRBJ1-6	CASGEGQASNSPLHF	TGTGCCAGCGGTGAAGGACAGGCGTCAAATTCGCCCCTCCACTTT
TRBV6-5	-	-	18	TRBJ1-2	CASSREFTSGRQNYGYTF	TGTGCCAGCAGTCGGGAGTTCACCTCTGGCAGGCAAAACTATGGCTACACCTTC
TRBV9	many	-	14	TRBJ1-4	CASSAYSRDEKLFF	TGTGCCAGCAGCGCCTACAGCCGAGATGAAAAACTGTTTTTT
TRBV7-9	-	TRBD1	15	TRBJ2-3	CASSIGQGSTDTQYF	TGTGCCAGCAGCATAGGACAGGGGAGCACAGATACGCAGTATTTT
TRBV18	many	-	14	TRBJ1-5	CASSPGAGNQPQHF	TGTGCCAGCTCACCTGGGGCGGGCAATCAGCCCCAGCATTTT
TRBV28	few	-	16	TRBJ1-5	CASSFYYQGGNQPQHF	TGTGCCAGCAGTTTCTACTACCAAGGGGGCAATCAGCCCCAGCATTTT
TRBV9	once	-	15	TRBJ1-2	CASSVGQGVGRGYTF	TGTGCCAGCAGCGTAGGGCAGGGAGTAGGCCGTGGCTACACCTTC